Following are 13 T cell receptor beta chains from one sample sequenced in a study of blood T cell repertoires in COVID-19. TCRdb's table, derived via immunoSEQ multiplex PCR, lists solely in-frame clones and lacks some. The data hold approximately 300,000 clones, with around nine tenths observed a single time. Source material: peripheral blood. Receptor source: a woman aged 45-65 years with active or convalescent COVID-19.

The chain recombines TRBV20-1 with TRBJ1-2, with 8 bases that match TRBD1. The CDR3 runs to 12 residues. The germline V gene encodes CDR1 DFQATT and CDR2 SNEGSKA (reference sequence). Losses at the gene ends were 4 bases for V and 4 bases for J; bases not matched to a gene: 2. This chain's CDR3 is CSAIDRGYGYTF. The CDR3 DNA reads as TGCAGTGCTATTGACAGGGGCTATGGCTACACCTTC.

The chain recombines TRBV7-3 with TRBJ2-3; 8 bases fit TRBD2. This CDR3 has 16 amino acids. V lost 5 bases, J lost 4 bases, and 11 bases stayed unmatched. Per the germline V gene, CDR1 is SGHTA and CDR2 is FQGTGA. The CDR3 DNA sequence: TGTGCCAGCAGCCCCTCCGGTTCGGGAGGGGCAGATACGCAGTATTTT. This gives the protein CASSPSGSGGADTQYF.

This clone occurred once. The V call is TRBV11-2, the J call TRBJ2-7; 7 positions match TRBD1. CDR1 is SGHAT, CDR2 FQNNGV, per germline. J was trimmed by 1 base and V by 4 bases; bases with no gene match: 7. This CDR3 contains 15 residues. The CDR3 loop is CASSSQGSKSYEQYF. The CDR3 DNA reads TGTGCCAGCAGCTCACAGGGGTCGAAGTCCTACGAGCAGTACTTC.

V gene TRBV27 combines with J gene TRBJ2-4, with 9 bases fitting TRBD1. Unmatched junction bases numbered 3, after V lost 3 bases and J lost 6 bases. CDR3 length: 14 residues. In germline, CDR1 is MNHEY, CDR2 SMNVEV (reference sequence). CDR3 DNA: TGTGCCAGCAGTTTTGACAGGGGGGTAAACATTCAGTACTTC. Translation: CASSFDRGVNIQYF.

The J gene is TRBJ1-5, the V gene TRBV15; 10 nucleotides align to TRBD1. The CDR3 has 16 residues. Germline CDR1 reads LNHNV; CDR2 reads YYDKDF (reference sequence). Trimming took 4 bases from V and 5 from J; bases not matched to a gene: 8. CDR3 DNA sequence: TGTGCCACCAGCATGGCGTCGACAGGGGGCTATCAGCCCCAGCATTTT. Its translation: CATSMASTGGYQPQHF. Filled out from reference TRBV15 and TRBJ1-5, the complete variable domain reads DAMVIQNPRYQVTQFGKPVTLSCSQTLNHNVMYWYQQKSSQAPKLLFHYYDKDFNNEADTPDNFQSRRPNTSFCFLDIRSPGLGDTAMYLCATSMASTGGYQPQHFGDGTRLSIL.

The chain carries TRBV4-3 and TRBJ2-5; no clear D. This CDR3 spans 14 amino acids. In germline, CDR1 is LGHNA, CDR2 YSLEER. V gave up 0 bases and J gave up 5 bases, with 10 bases separating them. CDR3 loop: CASSQDVARETQYF. The DNA of the CDR3 is TGCGCCAGCAGCCAAGATGTCGCACGGGAGACCCAGTACTTC.

The chain joins TRBV4-1 to TRBJ1-3; no clear D gene. The V end was cut by 4 bases, the J end by 0 bases, with 13 bases between. The CDR3 has 16 amino acids. The V gene's germline CDR1 is MGHRA and CDR2 YSYEKL. CDR3 DNA sequence: TGCGCCAGCAGCCCCTCTCCGGTCTTCTCTGGAAACACCATATATTTT. This gives the protein CASSPSPVFSGNTIYF.

The rearrangement uses TRBV7-6 and TRBJ2-2; 9 nucleotides agree with TRBD1. This CDR3 is built from 16 residues. Germline V lookup: CDR1 SGHVS, CDR2 FNYEAQ. J lost 6 bases, V lost 2 bases, and 7 bases had no gene match. The CDR3 sequence is CASSLKDRGFPGELFF. CDR3 sequence (DNA): TGTGCCAGCAGCTTAAAGGACAGGGGTTTTCCCGGGGAGCTGTTTTTT.

V usage is TRBV11-1 and J usage is TRBJ1-2, with 12 nucleotides matching TRBD1. The CDR3 sequence is 15 residues long. The V gene end was trimmed by 2 bases and the J gene end by 8 bases; junction bases not matched to a gene: 6. From germline, CDR1 is SGHAT and CDR2 FQDESV (reference sequence). The CDR3 reads CASSLTGTGGGGYTF. In nucleotides, the CDR3 is TGTGCCAGCAGCTTAACCGGGACAGGGGGCGGAGGCTACACCTTC.

The genes are TRBV7-8 and TRBJ2-1, with D perhaps matching TRBD2 (6 bases). This CDR3 comprises 15 residues. Germline-derived CDR1 and CDR2 are SGHVS and FQNEAQ. V was shortened by 2 bases and J by 3 bases, with 11 bases between the two germline ends. The CDR3 DNA follows: TGTGCCAGCAGCTTACGGGGGAGTAACTACAATGAGCAGTTCTTC. Translation: CASSLRGSNYNEQFF.

The chain is built from TRBV7-3 and TRBJ2-7, with 8 positions matching TRBD2. CDR1 is SGHTA, CDR2 FQGTGA, per germline. V gave up 5 bases and J gave up 7 bases; unmatched junction bases: 16. The CDR3 extends over 16 amino acids. The DNA of the CDR3 is TGTGCCAGCAGCCTCATGCCGACTAGCGAGAGAGGGGAGCAGTACTTC. It encodes CASSLMPTSERGEQYF.

V is TRBV30 and J is TRBJ2-3; TRBD1 matches at 7 bases. The CDR3 contains 14 residues. Germline values: CDR1 GTSNPN, CDR2 SVGIG (reference sequence). The V gene end was trimmed by 3 bases and the J gene end by 2 bases; junction bases not matched to a gene: 5. The CDR3: CAWSRGQATDTQYF. The DNA for the CDR3 is TGTGCCTGGAGCCGTGGACAGGCCACAGATACGCAGTATTTT. Supplemented by reference TRBV30 and TRBJ2-3, the full variable domain reads SQTIHQWPATLVQPVGSPLSLECTVEGTSNPNLYWYRQAAGRGLQLLFYSVGIGQISSEVPQNLSASRPQDRQFILSSKKLLLSDSGFYLCAWSRGQATDTQYFGPGTRLTVL.

The chain employs TRBV4-3 and TRBJ2-2; D uncertain. V lost 0 bases and J 3 bases, leaving 17 bases between the germline ends. The length of the CDR3 is 18 residues. CDR1 LGHNA and CDR2 YSLEER come from the germline V gene. The CDR3 sequence is CASSQDRVPVVDTGELFF. The CDR3 DNA reads TGCGCCAGCAGCCAAGATCGGGTCCCGGTCGTGGACACCGGGGAGCTGTTTTTT.